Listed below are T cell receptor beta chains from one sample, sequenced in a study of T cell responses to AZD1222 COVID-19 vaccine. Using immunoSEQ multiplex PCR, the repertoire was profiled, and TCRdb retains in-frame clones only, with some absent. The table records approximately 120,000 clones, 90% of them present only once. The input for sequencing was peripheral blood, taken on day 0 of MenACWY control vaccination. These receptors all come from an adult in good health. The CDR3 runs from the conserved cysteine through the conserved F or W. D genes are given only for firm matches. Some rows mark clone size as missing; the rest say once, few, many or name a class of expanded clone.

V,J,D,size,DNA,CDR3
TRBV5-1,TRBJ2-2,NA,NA,TGCGCCAGCAGCTTGGACAGAGGCGGGGAGCTGTTTTTT,CASSLDRGGELFF
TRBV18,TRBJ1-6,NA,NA,TGTGCCAGCTCACTCCACAGGGCGTCCTATAATTCACCCCTCCACTTT,CASSLHRASYNSPLHF
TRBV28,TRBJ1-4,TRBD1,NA,TGTGCCAGCAGTTCAGGGGGGGATGAAAAACTGTTTTTT,CASSSGGDEKLFF
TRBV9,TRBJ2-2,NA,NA,TGTGCCAGCAGCGTAGAATCAACCGGGGAGCTGTTTTTT,CASSVESTGELFF
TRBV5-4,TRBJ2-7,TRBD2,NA,TGTGCCAGCAGCCGAGTACTAGCGGGAGGCTACGAGCAGTACTTC,CASSRVLAGGYEQYF
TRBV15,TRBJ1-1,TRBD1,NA,TGTGCCACCAGCGCCTACAGGGGGAACACTGAAGCTTTCTTT,CATSAYRGNTEAFF
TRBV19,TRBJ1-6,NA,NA,TGTGCCAGTAGTCTATTCGGTTCCAATTCACCCCTCCACTTT,CASSLFGSNSPLHF
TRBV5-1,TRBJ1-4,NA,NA,TGCGCCAGCAGCCTCGGGACGGCTAATGAAAAACTGTTTTTT,CASSLGTANEKLFF
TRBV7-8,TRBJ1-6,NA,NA,TGTGCCAGCAGCTTACTCACAGGTTCCTATAATTCACCCCTCCACTTT,CASSLLTGSYNSPLHF
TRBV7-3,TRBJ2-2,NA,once,TGTGCCAGCAGCTCAGAGCTGATTCCCTACACCGGGGAGCTGTTTTTT,CASSSELIPYTGELFF
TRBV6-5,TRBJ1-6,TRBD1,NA,TGTGCCAGCAGTTGGCAGGGGGCATCACCCCTCCACTTT,CASSWQGASPLHF
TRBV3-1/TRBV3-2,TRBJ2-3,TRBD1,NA,TGTGCCAGCAGCCAAAGCGGGACAGGGGTCACAGATACGCAGTATTTT,CASSQSGTGVTDTQYF
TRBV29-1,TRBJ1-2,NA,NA,TGCAGCGCTCCCCGCGGGGATGGCTACACCTTC,CSAPRGDGYTF
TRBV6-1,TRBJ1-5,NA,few,TGTGCCAGCAGTGACGGGCAGGGTTCGGAGCCCCAGCATTTT,CASSDGQGSEPQHF
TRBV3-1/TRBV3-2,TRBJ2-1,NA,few,TGTGCCAGCAGCCAAGATCGAATCGATGAGCAGTTCTTC,CASSQDRIDEQFF
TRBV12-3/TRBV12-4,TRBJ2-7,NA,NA,TGTGCCAGCAGTTTATGGCAGACCGAGCAGTACTTC,CASSLWQTEQYF
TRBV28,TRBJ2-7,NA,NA,TGTGCCAGCAAAGTCGGGCTCGCCTACGAGCAGTACTTC,CASKVGLAYEQYF
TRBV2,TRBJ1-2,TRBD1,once,TGTGCCAGCAGGGACAGGGGACTTCGGAACTATGGCTACACCTTC,CASRDRGLRNYGYTF
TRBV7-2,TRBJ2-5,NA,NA,TGTGCCAGCAGCCTCCCAGCGGGGACCCAGTACTTC,CASSLPAGTQYF
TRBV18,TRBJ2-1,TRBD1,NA,TGTGCCAGCTCCCCGAACAGGGGAGCATACAATGAGCAGTTCTTC,CASSPNRGAYNEQFF
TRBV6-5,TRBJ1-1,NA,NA,TGTGCCAGCGGGAGGGAGAACACTGAAGCTTTCTTT,CASGRENTEAFF
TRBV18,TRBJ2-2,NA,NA,TGTGCCAGCTCACCACTCACAGGGCGGGACACCGGGGAGCTGTTTTTT,CASSPLTGRDTGELFF
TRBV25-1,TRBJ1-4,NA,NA,TGTGCCAGCAGTGCGGGGACTGAAAAACTGTTTTTT,CASSAGTEKLFF
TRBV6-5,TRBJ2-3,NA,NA,TGTGCCAGCAGTCACGGACCCGAGGCAGATACGCAGTATTTT,CASSHGPEADTQYF
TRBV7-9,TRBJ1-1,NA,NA,TGTGCCAGCAGCTTAGTAGTCTCCGGGGCCGCTGAAGCTTTCTTT,CASSLVVSGAAEAFF
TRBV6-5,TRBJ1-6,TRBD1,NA,TGTGCCAGCAGTCAAAATACAGGGGGGAAGGCCCTCCACTTT,CASSQNTGGKALHF
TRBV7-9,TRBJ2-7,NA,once,TGTGCCAGCAGCTTCAGCTCCTCTTACGAGCAGTACTTC,CASSFSSSYEQYF
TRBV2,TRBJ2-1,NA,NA,TGTGCCAGCACCCGGACAGTAAGCTCCTACAATGAGCAGTTCTTC,CASTRTVSSYNEQFF
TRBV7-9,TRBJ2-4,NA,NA,TGTGCCAGCAGCTTAGGAGGGACGGCCAAAAACATTCAGTACTTC,CASSLGGTAKNIQYF
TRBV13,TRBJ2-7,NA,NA,TGTGCCAGCAGCTTAGGACAGGCCTCCTACGAGCAGTACTTC,CASSLGQASYEQYF
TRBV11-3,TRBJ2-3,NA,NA,TGTGCCAGCAGCTTAGGCGCAGGGTCTCGGGGGCCCACAGATACGCAGTATTTT,CASSLGAGSRGPTDTQYF
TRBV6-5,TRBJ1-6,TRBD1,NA,TGTGCCAGCAGTAAGGGGACAGGGGATAATTCACCCCTCCACTTT,CASSKGTGDNSPLHF
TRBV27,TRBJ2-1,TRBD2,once,TGTGCCAGCAGCTCAGGGACTAGCGGGAGCGATGAGCAGTTCTTC,CASSSGTSGSDEQFF
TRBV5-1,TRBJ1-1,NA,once,TGCGCCAGCAGCTTGGGAGCCTTGTACACTGAAGCTTTCTTT,CASSLGALYTEAFF
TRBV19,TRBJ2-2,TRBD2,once,TGTGCCAGTAGTAGACCGGGGGGCACCGGGGAGCTGTTTTTT,CASSRPGGTGELFF
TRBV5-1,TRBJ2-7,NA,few,TGCGCCAGCAGGGTGACGGGAAGTTACGAGCAGTACTTC,CASRVTGSYEQYF
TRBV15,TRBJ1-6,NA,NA,TGTGCCACCAGCATTTTACTCGATTCACCCCTCCACTTT,CATSILLDSPLHF
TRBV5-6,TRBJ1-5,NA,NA,TGTGCCAGCAGCTTGGCGGGGGGCGGTCATCAGCCCCAGCATTTT,CASSLAGGGHQPQHF
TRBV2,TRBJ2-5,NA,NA,TGTGCCAGCCTGACTGTATGGGACCAAGAGACCCAGTACTTC,CASLTVWDQETQYF
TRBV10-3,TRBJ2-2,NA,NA,TGTGCCATCAGTGCGAACACCGGGGAGCTGTTTTTT,CAISANTGELFF
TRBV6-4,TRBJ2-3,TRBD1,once,TGTGCCAGCAGTGACGGGCAACAGGGGGATACGCAGTATTTT,CASSDGQQGDTQYF
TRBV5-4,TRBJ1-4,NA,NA,TGTGCCAGCAGCTTTAAACAGGGACAAAATGAAAAACTGTTTTTT,CASSFKQGQNEKLFF
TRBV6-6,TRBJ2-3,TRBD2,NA,TGTGCCAGCAGTCGAGCTAGCGGGGGAACCACAGATACGCAGTATTTT,CASSRASGGTTDTQYF
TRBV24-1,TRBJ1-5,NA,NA,TGTGCCACCAGTGATTTTGGGGACAATCAGCCCCAGCATTTT,CATSDFGDNQPQHF
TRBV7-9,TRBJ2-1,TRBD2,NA,TGTGCCAGCAGCACTAGCGGGGGGTACAATGAGCAGTTCTTC,CASSTSGGYNEQFF